This TCR beta chain stems from a study of cytomegalovirus exposure and HLA in healthy donors. The study, taken as a whole, reports: Per published accounts, TCR beta sequences correctly predicted the HLA-A and HLA-B alleles of most subjects. Compared with the approximately 700-donor mean, an Asian-associated ancestry cluster reportedly had fewer N-insertions, according to a later analysis. The listing of approximately 160 TCR beta chains classed them as cytomegalovirus-associated.

In the case of this clone: Its target is not known.

This PCR relied on a set of 60 Vbeta primers and 13 Jbeta primers. Sequencing used immunoSEQ multiplex PCR; TCRdb keeps in-frame clones, though not all of them. The profile covers 100,000 to 140,000 clones, with around 76% appearing a single time and roughly 3% taken by the ten largest. Material for sequencing was PBMCs. The sequence was obtained from a man under 40 in good health and CMV-seropositive.

The CDR3, as DNA: TGTGCCAGCAGCCCCACTCGTGCCTCGGGGTCCCAGTACTTC. Protein product: CASSPTRASGSQYF. This chain joins TRBV7-6 and TRBJ2-5, with a tentative D call TRBD2 (5 bases). The CDR3 has 14 residues. The V end was cut by 5 bases, the J end by 9 bases, with 19 bases between. CDR1 SGHVS and CDR2 FNYEAQ come from the germline V gene.